This entry concerns a single T cell receptor beta chain. Germline V gives CDR1 SGHRS, CDR2 YFSETQ. The CDR3 is 17 residues long. V lost 0 bases and J lost 2; bases outside the gene matches: 7. The data were taken from a study of blood T cells in healthy people across ages. The authors ran a second PCR of about 6 to 12 cycles using a sample-barcoded 5' primer and a J-beta primer mix. TCRdb independently ran MiXCR on the 5' RACE reads; one entry per CDR3 protein. The table lists some 850,000 distinct CDR3 sequences, approximately 24% of them singletons, with less than 3.5% in the top ten. This sample also appeared in a second study, on T cells of mothers and their children.

The origin of this receptor is a boy aged 5 to 17 in good health. Sequencing was done on a sample of blood. The chain recombines TRBV5-1 with TRBJ1-1, with 10 nucleotides matching TRBD1. DNA of the CDR3: TGCGCCAGCAGCTTGGGACAGGGGGCCCACATCAACACTGAAGCTTTCTTT. Translation gives CASSLGQGAHINTEAFF.